The rows below give T cell receptor beta chains drawn from one sample of a study of beta chain features in type 1 diabetes. The table came from immunoSEQ multiplex PCR; TCRdb's copy has only in-frame clones and leaves some out. The sample shows some 180,000 clones, 10% to 15% of them seen only once. Sequenced material: central memory CD4+ T cells from blood. The source is a woman aged 18-29 years in good health. Each CDR3 is given with its conserved first and last residue. D genes are given only for firm matches. Size is stated for part of the rows, as once, few or many counts, or as a class when the clone is expanded.

clone_size,v_call,d_call,j_call,cdr3_nt,cdr3_aa
few,TRBV5-4,TRBD2,TRBJ2-7,TGTGCCAGCAGCTTGGGGAGCGGGACCTACGAGCAGTACTTC,CASSLGSGTYEQYF
few,TRBV6-5,NA,TRBJ1-4,TGTGCCAGCAGTTCAACGACAGGACTAGGCGAAAAACTGTTTTTT,CASSSTTGLGEKLFF
few,TRBV9,NA,TRBJ1-4,TGTGCCAGCAGCCCCTCTGGCAGGGCAACTAATGAAAAACTGTTTTTT,CASSPSGRATNEKLFF
NA,TRBV7-2,NA,TRBJ1-1,TGTGCCAGCAGCTTAGCGCCCCAGGGCGTAGGGACTGAAGCTTTCTTT,CASSLAPQGVGTEAFF
NA,TRBV19,TRBD1,TRBJ1-4,TGTGCCAGTAGTGTGACAGGGGGAAAAGAAAAACTGTTTTTT,CASSVTGGKEKLFF
few,TRBV6-5,TRBD2,TRBJ2-3,TGTGCCAGCAGCGCGGGGGGAGGTACGCAGTATTTT,CASSAGGGTQYF
NA,TRBV18,TRBD1,TRBJ2-5,TGTGCCAGCTCACCACAGAAGGGGGCGAGAGAGACCCAGTACTTC,CASSPQKGARETQYF
many,TRBV29-1,NA,TRBJ2-1,TGCAGCGTTGAAGCCTCGACTAGACCTAATGAGCAGTTCTTC,CSVEASTRPNEQFF
NA,TRBV10-1,NA,TRBJ1-6,TGCGCCAGCAGTGAACAGGCGAATTCACCCCTCCACTTT,CASSEQANSPLHF
few,TRBV23-1,NA,TRBJ1-5,TGCGCCAGCAGTCAACCCGTCCCTCAGGATTATAGCAATCAGCCCCAGCATTTT,CASSQPVPQDYSNQPQHF
NA,TRBV9,TRBD1,TRBJ1-2,TGTGCCAGCAGCCCCCCGGGACAGAGAAACTATGGCTACACCTTC,CASSPPGQRNYGYTF
NA,TRBV30,TRBD1,TRBJ2-5,TGTGCCTGGAGTGTACAGGGGCGGGAGACCCAGTACTTC,CAWSVQGRETQYF
NA,TRBV5-1,TRBD1,TRBJ2-5,TGCGCCAGCAGCCCAGGACAGGGGGCAGAGACCCAGTACTTC,CASSPGQGAETQYF
few,TRBV2,TRBD1,TRBJ2-3,TGTGCCAGCATGGTCCGGTGGCAACAACGACAGGGGGCTCGAGATACGCAGTATTTT,CASMVRWQQRQGARDTQYF
NA,TRBV30,NA,TRBJ1-4,TGTGCCTGGAGTGTAAGGGAAGCTCTAGGAGGAAAACTGTTTTTT,CAWSVREALGGKLFF
once,TRBV4-3,TRBD1,TRBJ1-2,TGCGCCAGCAGCCAATCGACAGGGACTAACTATGGCTACACCTTC,CASSQSTGTNYGYTF
few,TRBV7-8,NA,TRBJ2-7,TGTGCCAGCAGCTCCCCGGCCTACGAGCAGTACTTC,CASSSPAYEQYF
NA,TRBV5-1,NA,TRBJ2-2,TGCGCCAGCAGCTTTGGAACAGGGAACACCGGGGAGCTGTTTTTT,CASSFGTGNTGELFF
NA,TRBV5-1,NA,TRBJ2-5,TGCGCCAGCAGCTTGGATGGTGTCAGTGGGACCCAGTACTTC,CASSLDGVSGTQYF
once,TRBV7-9,NA,TRBJ1-1,TGTGCCAGCAGCTCAACTTCGAGGGCCCACACTGAAGCTTTCTTT,CASSSTSRAHTEAFF
few,TRBV29-1,TRBD1,TRBJ2-7,TGCAGCGTTGGGGGACAGTCCCACGAGCAGTACTTC,CSVGGQSHEQYF
many,TRBV4-3,NA,TRBJ2-3,TGCGCCAGCAGCCAAGGGGACTGGGCAGATACGCAGTATTTT,CASSQGDWADTQYF